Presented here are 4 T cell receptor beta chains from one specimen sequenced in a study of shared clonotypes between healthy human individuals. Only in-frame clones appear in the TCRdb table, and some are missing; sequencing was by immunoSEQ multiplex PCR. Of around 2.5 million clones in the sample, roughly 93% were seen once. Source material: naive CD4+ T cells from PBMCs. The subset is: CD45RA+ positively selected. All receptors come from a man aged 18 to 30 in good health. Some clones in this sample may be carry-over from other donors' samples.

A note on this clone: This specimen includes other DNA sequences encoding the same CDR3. CDR3 protein: CAISEGQGSNQPQHF. CDR3 DNA: TGTGCCATCAGTGAGGGGCAGGGGAGCAATCAGCCCCAGCATTTT. The rearrangement uses TRBV10-3 and TRBJ1-5; tentative D call: TRBD1 (6 bases). Germline V gene data show CDR1 as ENHRY and CDR2 as SYGVKD. V was shortened by 2 bases and J by 1 base, with 9 bases between the two germline ends. CDR3 size: 15 residues.

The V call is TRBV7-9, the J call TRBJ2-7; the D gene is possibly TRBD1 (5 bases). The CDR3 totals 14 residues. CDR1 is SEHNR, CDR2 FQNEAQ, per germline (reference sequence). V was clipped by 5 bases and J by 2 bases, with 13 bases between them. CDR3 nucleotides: TGTGCCAGCAGCCTACAGGACGGTCCCTACGAGCAGTACTTC. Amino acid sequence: CASSLQDGPYEQYF. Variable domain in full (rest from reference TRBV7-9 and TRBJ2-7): DTGVSQNPRHKITKRGQNVTFRCDPISEHNRLYWYRQTLGQGPEFLTYFQNEAQLEKSRLLSDRFSAERPKGSFSTLEIQRTEQGDSAMYLCASSLQDGPYEQYFGPGTRLTVT.

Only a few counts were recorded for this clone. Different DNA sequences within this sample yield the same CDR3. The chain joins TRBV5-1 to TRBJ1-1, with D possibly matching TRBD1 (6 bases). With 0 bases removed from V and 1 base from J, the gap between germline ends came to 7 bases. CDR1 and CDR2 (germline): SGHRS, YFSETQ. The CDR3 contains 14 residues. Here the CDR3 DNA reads TGCGCCAGCAGCTTGGCAGGGGAGAACACTGAAGCTTTCTTT. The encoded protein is CASSLAGENTEAFF.

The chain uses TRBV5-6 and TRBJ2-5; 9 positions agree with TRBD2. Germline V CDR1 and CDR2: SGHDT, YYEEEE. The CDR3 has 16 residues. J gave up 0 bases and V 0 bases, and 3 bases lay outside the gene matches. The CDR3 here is CASSLVRGGNQETQYF. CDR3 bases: TGTGCCAGCAGCTTGGTGCGGGGGGGTAACCAAGAGACCCAGTACTTC.